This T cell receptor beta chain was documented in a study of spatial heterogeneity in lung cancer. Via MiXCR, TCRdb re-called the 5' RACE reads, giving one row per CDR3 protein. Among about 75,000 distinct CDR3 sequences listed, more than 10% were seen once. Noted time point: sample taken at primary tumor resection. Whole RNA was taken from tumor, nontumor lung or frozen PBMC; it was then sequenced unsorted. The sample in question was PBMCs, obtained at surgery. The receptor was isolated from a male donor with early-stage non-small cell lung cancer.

The CDR3 region is CASSLARDLSSYEQYF. In DNA form, the CDR3 reads TGTGCCAGCAGCTTAGCGCGGGACTTAAGCTCCTACGAGCAGTACTTC. This sequence joins TRBV7-2 and TRBJ2-7; perhaps TRBD2 as D (6 bases). V gave up 0 bases and J gave up 0 bases, with 12 bases separating them. The CDR3 has 16 amino acids. The germline V gene has CDR1 SGHTA and CDR2 FQGNSA. The variable domain in full, with the rest retrieved from reference TRBV7-2 and TRBJ2-7, is GAGVSQSPSNKVTEKGKDVELRCDPISGHTALYWYRQSLGQGLEFLIYFQGNSAPDKSGLPSDRFSAERTGGSVSTLTIQRTQQEDSAVYLCASSLARDLSSYEQYFGPGTRLTVT.